This passage covers 18 T cell receptor beta chains from one sample sequenced in a study of blood T cells in healthy people across ages. Then a second PCR, running about 6 to 11 cycles, was carried out with a sample-barcoded 5' primer and a J-beta primer mix. Via MiXCR, TCRdb re-called the 5' RACE reads, giving one row per CDR3 protein. The table includes 1.8 million or so distinct CDR3 sequences, roughly 43% detected once. Sequenced material: blood. The source of these receptors is a human donor in good health.

This clonotype was counted only a few times. The chain links TRBV20-1 to TRBJ1-1; tentatively, D is TRBD1 (5 bases). Germline CDR1 DFQATT, CDR2 SNEGSKA (reference sequence). The CDR3 contains 14 residues. V lost 5 bases, J lost 6 bases, and 19 bases lay in between. CDR3 nucleotides: TGCAGTGCTCAAACCACAGGCCTAAACCCTGAAGCTTTCTTT. Translated: CSAQTTGLNPEAFF.

Many counts were recorded for this clonotype. The chain has TRBV4-3 and TRBJ2-7; the D is unclear. This CDR3 region has 13 residues. The V and J ends lost 0 bases and 7 bases respectively, with 10 bases between them. Germline V CDR1 and CDR2: LGHNA, YSLEER. The chain's CDR3 is CASSQDLAREQYF. The CDR3 DNA reads as TGCGCCAGCAGCCAAGATCTGGCGAGGGAGCAGTACTTC.

The sample holds a few counts of this clonotype. This chain connects TRBV5-1 to TRBJ2-1; the match to TRBD2 covers 9 bases. The CDR3 consists of 16 residues. After removal of 2 bases from V and 9 bases from J, the junction contained 12 bases not matched to a gene. The germline gives CDR1 SGHRS, CDR2 YFSETQ. The CDR3 loop reads CASSFTVAGAQGEQFF. DNA of the CDR3: TGCGCCAGCAGCTTCACCGTAGCGGGGGCCCAGGGTGAGCAGTTCTTC.

The rearrangement joins TRBV9 to TRBJ1-4; 11 bases are shared with TRBD1. The CDR3 contains 17 residues. Germline V gene data show CDR1 as SGDLS and CDR2 as YYNGEE. J gave up 7 bases and V 3 bases, and 11 bases lay outside the gene matches. The CDR3 loop is CASSAIHWTGGIEKLFF. CDR3 DNA sequence: TGTGCCAGCAGCGCGATACACTGGACAGGGGGCATTGAAAAACTGTTTTTT. The full variable domain, with the rest looked up from reference TRBV9 and TRBJ1-4, is DSGVTQTPKHLITATGQRVTLRCSPRSGDLSVYWYQQSLDQGLQFLIQYYNGEERAKGNILERFSAQQFPDLHSELNLSSLELGDSALYFCASSAIHWTGGIEKLFFGSGTQLSVL.

This clonotype showed up just a few times. The V and J genes are TRBV11-3 and TRBJ2-1, with D maybe TRBD1 (6 bases). V was cut by 0 bases and J by 5 bases, with 17 bases left in between. Germline V gene sequence: CDR1 SGHNT, CDR2 YENEEA. The CDR3 covers 17 residues. CDR3 DNA: TGTGCCAGCAGCTTAGATGGGGGCGCTGATGGAAACAATGAGCAGTTCTTC. Translated: CASSLDGGADGNNEQFF.

The chain combines TRBV29-1 with TRBJ1-5; 10 positions agree with TRBD1. With 6 bases clipped from V and 9 bases from J, the junction kept 11 bases outside the gene matches. The CDR3 is 14 residues long. CDR1 and CDR2 from the germline V gene are SQVTM and ANQGSEA. The CDR3 loop reads CSVVDRGLGRPQHF. The CDR3 DNA sequence: TGCAGCGTAGTAGACAGGGGGCTCGGTCGGCCCCAGCATTTT.

The chain is built from TRBV4-3 and TRBJ1-2, with 7 bases that match TRBD1. The V segment lost 1 base and the J segment 4 bases; nucleotides outside the gene matches: 12. CDR3 length: 17 amino acids. CDR1 is LGHNA, CDR2 YSLEER, per germline. The CDR3 bases are TGCGCCAGCAGCCAAGTACGAGGACAGGAAGAAATCTATGGCTACACCTTC. This sequence encodes CASSQVRGQEEIYGYTF.

This chain links TRBV20-1 with TRBJ2-2; D is possibly TRBD1 (6 bases). V was shortened by 3 bases and J by 6 bases, with 17 bases between the two germline ends. Germline assignment: CDR1 DFQATT and CDR2 SNEGSKA (reference sequence). The CDR3 spans 15 residues. CDR3 in amino acids: CSARKGVIGSGELFF. CDR3 nucleotide sequence: TGCAGTGCTAGGAAGGGGGTTATTGGGTCCGGGGAGCTGTTTTTT.

Turning to this clonotype: Possible read error: a much larger clone is one base away. The J gene is TRBJ2-4, the V gene TRBV15; the D gene is possibly TRBD2 (5 bases). Trimming removed 3 bases from V and 13 bases from J, with 19 bases in between. The germline V gene has CDR1 LNHNV and CDR2 YYDKDF (reference sequence). The CDR3 is 14 amino acids. CDR3 sequence: CATSSDRGYNEQYF. Written as DNA, the CDR3 is TGTGCCACCAGCAGTGACCGGGGATACAATGAGCAGTACTTC. The entire variable domain, with the rest obtained from reference TRBV15 and TRBJ2-4, is as follows: DAMVIQNPRYQVTQFGKPVTLSCSQTLNHNVMYWYQQKSSQAPKLLFHYYDKDFNNEADTPDNFQSRRPNTSFCFLDIRSPGLGDTAMYLCATSSDRGYNEQYFGAGTRLSVL.

This clonotype has just a few counts. A read error may produce the germline difference seen at one junction end. The chain uses TRBV20-1 and TRBJ2-1; D is possibly TRBD2 (5 bases). Germline CDR1 reads DFQATT; CDR2 reads SNEGSKA (reference sequence). CDR3 length: 11 residues. CDR3 in amino acids: CSAADLNGQFF. For the CDR3, the DNA is TGCAGTGCCGCGGACTTAAATGGGCAGTTCTTC.

This chain joins TRBV9 and TRBJ2-1; TRBD2 matches at 9 bases. Germline V gene sequence: CDR1 SGDLS, CDR2 YYNGEE. V was clipped by 6 bases and J by 5 bases; unmatched bases: 9. The CDR3 totals 15 residues. Written as DNA, the CDR3 is TGTGCCAGCAACCGAAGCGGGGGGTTCGACAATGAGCAGTTCTTC. Translation: CASNRSGGFDNEQFF.

The chain combines TRBV20-1 with TRBJ2-2, with D unresolved. The ends were cut back, 3 bases at V and 2 bases at J, with 7 bases in the middle. The CDR3 covers 13 residues. Germline CDR1 reads DFQATT; CDR2 reads SNEGSKA (reference sequence). CDR3 nucleotides: TGCAGTGCTAGCTTGTCAAACACCGGGGAGCTGTTTTTT. It translates to CSASLSNTGELFF.

V is TRBV7-2 and J is TRBJ1-1; possibly TRBD1 for D (6 bases). Trimming removed 3 bases from V and 3 bases from J, with 17 bases in between. This CDR3 region has 16 residues. Germline CDR1 and CDR2: SGHTA and FQGNSA. The chain's CDR3 is CASSLRGLGVDTEAFF. For the CDR3, the DNA is TGTGCCAGCAGCTTGCGGGGGCTCGGGGTAGACACTGAAGCTTTCTTT.

There are a few counts of this clonotype. CDR3 coding DNA: TGTGCCAGCAGTTTAGGACGTTCTAGAGAGCAGTTCTTC. This codes for CASSLGRSREQFF. The chain has TRBV12-3 or TRBV12-4 and TRBJ2-1; no clear D gene. Trimming pared 1 base from V and 10 bases from J, leaving 11 bases between. The CDR3 spans 13 residues.

This clonotype has only a few counts. The genes are TRBV5-1 and TRBJ1-4; a weak D match, TRBD1 (6 bases). The CDR3 totals 14 residues. Germline CDR1 SGHRS, CDR2 YFSETQ. Deletions cut 2 bases from V and 7 bases from J, with 12 bases between. The CDR3 here is CASSFGGASEKLFF. CDR3 nucleotide sequence: TGCGCCAGCAGCTTCGGGGGCGCGAGTGAAAAACTGTTTTTT.

This chain connects TRBV12-3 or TRBV12-4 to TRBJ2-3; D is unclear. V gave up 6 bases and J gave up 5 bases, with 9 bases separating them. This CDR3 is 12 amino acids long. For the CDR3, the DNA is TGTGCCAGCAGACATGAAGGAGATACGCAGTATTTT. It translates to CASRHEGDTQYF.

This chain links TRBV12-3 or TRBV12-4 with TRBJ2-7, with 8 bases fitting TRBD1. After removal of 7 bases from V and 2 bases from J, the junction contained 19 bases not matched to a gene. The CDR3 sequence is 18 residues long. The CDR3 reads CASNPFRGPDRVAYEQYF. The CDR3 coding sequence is TGTGCCAGCAATCCGTTCAGGGGTCCGGACAGGGTAGCCTACGAGCAGTACTTC.

The J gene is TRBJ2-1, the V gene TRBV7-2, with 7 nucleotides matching TRBD1. The end of the DNA fits TRBJ2-7 better, so the J call may be wrong. CDR3 size: 16 residues. CDR1 and CDR2 from the germline V gene are SGHTA and FQGNSA. CDR3 protein: CASSLVGTGTAYEQYF. CDR3 sequence (DNA): TGTGCCAGCAGCTTAGTGGGGACCGGGACAGCCTACGAGCAGTACTTC.